The T cell receptor beta chain described here comes from a study of blood T cell repertoires in COVID-19. Participant age was roughly 18 to 89 years, and participants resided in about two dozen US areas. Donors of Cohort 3 who recovered were those that had two negative PCRs, clearance, or symptom resolution. Germline CDR1 is MDHEN and CDR2 is SYDVKM. The CDR3 covers 15 residues. J lost 4 bases, V lost 1 base, and 5 bases had no gene match. Per the study methods: The assay estimated nucleated cells by amplifying reference gene primers. The method was immunoSEQ multiplex PCR; TCRdb's version includes in-frame clones alone and lacks a portion of them. V, J and clone size are those of that table, while D and trimming were read from the DNA. The table includes 250,000 to 350,000 clones, less than 85% detected once.

The material sequenced was PBMCs or T cells enriched from blood (not recorded which). The V call is TRBV28, the J call TRBJ1-1, with 8 bases aligning to TRBD1. The clonotype comes from a woman in her 50s who had recovered from COVID-19. In DNA, the CDR3 is TGTGCCAGCAGTTTATCTTCAGGGGGCAGCACTGAAGCTTTCTTT. Protein: CASSLSSGGSTEAFF.